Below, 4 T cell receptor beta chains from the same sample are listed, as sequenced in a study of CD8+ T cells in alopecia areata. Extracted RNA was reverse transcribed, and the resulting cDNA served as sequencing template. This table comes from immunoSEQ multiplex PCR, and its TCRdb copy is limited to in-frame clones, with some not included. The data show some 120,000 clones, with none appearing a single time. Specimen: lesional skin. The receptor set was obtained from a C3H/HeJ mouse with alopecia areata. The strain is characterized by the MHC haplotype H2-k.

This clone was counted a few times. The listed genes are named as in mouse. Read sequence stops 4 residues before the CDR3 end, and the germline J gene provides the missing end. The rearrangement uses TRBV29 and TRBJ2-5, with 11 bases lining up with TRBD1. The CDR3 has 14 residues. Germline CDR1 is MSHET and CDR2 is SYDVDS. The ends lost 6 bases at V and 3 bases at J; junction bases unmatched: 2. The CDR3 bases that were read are TGTGCTAGCAGCCGGGACAGGGGGCAAGAC. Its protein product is CASSRDRGQD. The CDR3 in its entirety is CASSRDRGQDTQYF.

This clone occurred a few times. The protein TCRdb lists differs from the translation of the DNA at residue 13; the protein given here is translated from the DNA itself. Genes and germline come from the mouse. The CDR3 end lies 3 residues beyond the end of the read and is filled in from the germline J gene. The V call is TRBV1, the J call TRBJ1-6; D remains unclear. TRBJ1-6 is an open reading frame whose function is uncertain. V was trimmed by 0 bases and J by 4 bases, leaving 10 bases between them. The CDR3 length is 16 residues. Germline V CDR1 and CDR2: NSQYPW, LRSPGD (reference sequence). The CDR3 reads CTCSADQAQYNSPLYF. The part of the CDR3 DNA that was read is TGCACCTGCAGTGCAGATCAGGCGCAGTATAATTCGCCC.

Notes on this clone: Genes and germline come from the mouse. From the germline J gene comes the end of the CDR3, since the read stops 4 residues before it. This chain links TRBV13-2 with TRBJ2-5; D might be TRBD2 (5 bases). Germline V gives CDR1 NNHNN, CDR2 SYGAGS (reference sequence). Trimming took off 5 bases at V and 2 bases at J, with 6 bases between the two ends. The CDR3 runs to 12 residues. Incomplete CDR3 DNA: TGTGCCAGCGGGGACTTCCAAGAC. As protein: CASGDFQD. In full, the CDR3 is CASGDFQDTQYF.

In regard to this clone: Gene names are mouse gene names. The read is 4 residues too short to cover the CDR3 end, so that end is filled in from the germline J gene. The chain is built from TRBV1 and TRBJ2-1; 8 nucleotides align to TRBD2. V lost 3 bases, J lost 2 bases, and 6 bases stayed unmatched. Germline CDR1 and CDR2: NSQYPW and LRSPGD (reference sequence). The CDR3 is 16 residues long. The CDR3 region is CTCSAGLGGHYAEQFF. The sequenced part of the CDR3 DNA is TGCACCTGCAGTGCTGGGCTGGGGGGCCACTATGCT.